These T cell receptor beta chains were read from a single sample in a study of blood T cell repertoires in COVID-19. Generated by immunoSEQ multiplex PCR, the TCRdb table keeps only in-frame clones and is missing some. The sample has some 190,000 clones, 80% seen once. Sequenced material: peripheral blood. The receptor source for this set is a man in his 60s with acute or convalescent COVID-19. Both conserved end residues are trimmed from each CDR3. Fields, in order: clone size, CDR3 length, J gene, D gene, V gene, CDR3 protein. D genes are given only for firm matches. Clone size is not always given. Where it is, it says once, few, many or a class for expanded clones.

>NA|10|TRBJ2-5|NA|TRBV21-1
ASRGSGETQY
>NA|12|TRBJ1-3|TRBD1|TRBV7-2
ASSATGVGNTIY
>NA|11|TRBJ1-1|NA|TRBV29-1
SASTPTNTEAF
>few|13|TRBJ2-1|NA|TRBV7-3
ASSLASARFNEQF
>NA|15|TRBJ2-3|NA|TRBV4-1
ASSQDLSGLPTDTQY
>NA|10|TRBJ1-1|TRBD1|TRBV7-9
ASSERGQSAF
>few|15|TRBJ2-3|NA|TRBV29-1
SVEVGGGTRLTDTQY
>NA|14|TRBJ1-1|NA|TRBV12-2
ASASSAGGENTEAF
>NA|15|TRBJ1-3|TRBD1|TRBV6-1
ASSEWQGASSGNTIY
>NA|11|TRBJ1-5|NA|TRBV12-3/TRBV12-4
ASSYRNYQPQH
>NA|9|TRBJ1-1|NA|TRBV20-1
SASLQGEAF
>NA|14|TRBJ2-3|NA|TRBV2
ASSPSGGPITDTQY
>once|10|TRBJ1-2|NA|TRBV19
ASSSGRDGYT
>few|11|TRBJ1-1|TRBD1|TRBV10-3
AIRGDRNTEAF
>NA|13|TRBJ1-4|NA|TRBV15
ATSRGGIPNEKLF
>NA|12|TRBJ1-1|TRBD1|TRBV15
ATSSVTGRTEAF
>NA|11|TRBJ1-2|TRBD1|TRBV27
ASRLQGNYGYT
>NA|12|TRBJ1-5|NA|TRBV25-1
ASSEQLSNQPQH
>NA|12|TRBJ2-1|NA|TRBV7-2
ASSLQGMSGEQF
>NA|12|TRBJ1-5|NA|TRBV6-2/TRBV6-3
ASSYGGASQPQH
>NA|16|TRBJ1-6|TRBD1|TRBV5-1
ASSFGQGGVSYNSPLH
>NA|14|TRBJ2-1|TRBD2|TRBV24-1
ATSDFGTSGLNEQF
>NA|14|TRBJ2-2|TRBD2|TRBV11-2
ASSLLLAGVAGELF
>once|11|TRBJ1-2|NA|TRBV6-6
ASTLSGSYGYT
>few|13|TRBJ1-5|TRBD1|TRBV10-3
AISEVGTGGKSQH
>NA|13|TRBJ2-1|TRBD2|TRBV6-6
ASRSGLAGYNEQF
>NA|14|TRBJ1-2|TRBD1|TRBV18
ASSPVRDREWYGYT
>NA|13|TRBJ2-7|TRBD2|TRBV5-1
ASSLTSGHTYEQY
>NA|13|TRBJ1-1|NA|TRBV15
ATSPRIGGDTEAF
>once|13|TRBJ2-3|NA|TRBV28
ASSSAGQGKDTQY
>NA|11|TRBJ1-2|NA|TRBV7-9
ASSLQGDYGYT
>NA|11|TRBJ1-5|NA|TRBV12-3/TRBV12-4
ASSLGREGPQH
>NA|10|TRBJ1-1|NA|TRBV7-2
ASSSNGGYAF
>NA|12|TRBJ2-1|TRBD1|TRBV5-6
ASSLISGGNEQF
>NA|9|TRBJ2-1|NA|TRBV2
ASSATTAQF
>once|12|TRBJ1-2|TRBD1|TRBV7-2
ASSPVWDRDGYT
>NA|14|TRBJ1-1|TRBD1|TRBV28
ASSPATGTVLTEAF
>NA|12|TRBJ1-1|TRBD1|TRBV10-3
AIGTGQGGTEAF
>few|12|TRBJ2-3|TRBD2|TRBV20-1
SAGGTSGTDTQY
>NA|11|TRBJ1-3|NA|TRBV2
ASSETGGNTIY
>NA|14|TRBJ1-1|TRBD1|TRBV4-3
ASSQELQGSWTEAF
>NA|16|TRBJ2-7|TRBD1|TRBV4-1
ASSQDNWSSGIPGGQY
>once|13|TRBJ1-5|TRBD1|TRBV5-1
ASSFGTGTNQPQH
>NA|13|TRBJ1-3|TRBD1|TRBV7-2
ASSPQGPSGNTIY
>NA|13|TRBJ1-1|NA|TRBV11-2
ASSASPSYPGGAF
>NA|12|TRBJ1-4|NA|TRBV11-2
ASSLDIAAGKLF
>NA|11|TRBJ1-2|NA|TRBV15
ATSRGANYGYT
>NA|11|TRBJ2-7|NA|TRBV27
ASRDWSSYEQY
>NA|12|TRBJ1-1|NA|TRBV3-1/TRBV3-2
ASSPGGSNTEAF
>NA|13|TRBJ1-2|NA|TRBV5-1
ASSLAAGANYGYT
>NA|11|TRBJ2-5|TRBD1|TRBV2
ASAWGQQETQY
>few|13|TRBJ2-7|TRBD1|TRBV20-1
SASSPGQGGGEQY